This TCR beta chain came from a study of technical replicates of blood from several donors. Data came from immunoSEQ multiplex PCR; TCRdb stores just in-frame clones and leaves some out. The table lists around 67,000 clones, 95% of them singletons, with around 0.24% in the top ten. V gave up 6 bases and J gave up 3 bases, with 24 bases separating them. There are 17 residues in the CDR3. The germline V gene has CDR1 PRHDT and CDR2 FYEKMQ (reference sequence). This clonotype originated in a human donor in good health. The specimen was T cells isolated from PBMCs. The V call is TRBV13, the J call TRBJ2-7; possible D gene TRBD2, 6 bases. The CDR3 reads CASRRHAGPTRSYEQYF. The CDR3 DNA is TGTGCCAGCAGACGCCATGCGGGACCCACTAGGAGCTACGAGCAGTACTTC.